This T cell receptor beta chain was observed in a study of breast tumors, draining lymph nodes, adjacent tissues. Germline V CDR1 and CDR2: MNHNS, SASEGT. The CDR3 consists of 13 residues. The ends were cut back, 7 bases at V and 7 bases at J, with 14 bases in the middle. At least ten counts were recorded for this clonotype. Its antigen is still unknown. MiXCR was run by TCRdb on the multiplex PCR reads, yielding one entry per CDR3 protein. The sample records approximately 300,000 distinct CDR3 sequences, around 31% being singletons. General study points: The data were judged consistent with most tumor T cells coming from lymph node and expanding in tumor.

Samples came from axillary lymph nodes draining the breast cancer. The origin of this receptor is a female donor with breast cancer. Some clones in this sample may be carry-over from other donors' samples. The chain links TRBV6-1 to TRBJ2-1; D may be TRBD2 (6 bases). The sample comprised axillary lymph node tissue. In DNA form, the CDR3 reads TGTGCCAGCACAACTAGCACGGGGAATGAGCAGTTCTTC. Its translation: CASTTSTGNEQFF.